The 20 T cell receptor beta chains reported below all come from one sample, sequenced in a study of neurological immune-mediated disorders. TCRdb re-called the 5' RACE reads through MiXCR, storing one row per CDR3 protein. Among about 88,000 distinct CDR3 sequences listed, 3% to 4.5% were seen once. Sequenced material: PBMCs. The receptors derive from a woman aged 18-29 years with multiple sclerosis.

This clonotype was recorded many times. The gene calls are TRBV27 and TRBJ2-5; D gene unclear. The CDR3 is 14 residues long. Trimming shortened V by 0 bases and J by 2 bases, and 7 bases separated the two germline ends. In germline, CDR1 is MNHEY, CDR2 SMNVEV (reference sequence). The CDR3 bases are TGTGCCAGCAGTTTATCTTCAGTTCAAGAGACCCAGTACTTC. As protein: CASSLSSVQETQYF.

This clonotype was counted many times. The CDR3 nucleotides read TGTGCCAGCAGCCGGACACCCAACTATGGCTACACCTTC. This sequence encodes CASSRTPNYGYTF. The chain employs TRBV14 and TRBJ1-2; the D gene is possibly TRBD1 (5 bases). Per the germline V gene, CDR1 is SGHDN and CDR2 is FVKESK. CDR3 length equals 13 residues. The V and J ends lost 4 bases and 2 bases respectively, with 8 bases between them.

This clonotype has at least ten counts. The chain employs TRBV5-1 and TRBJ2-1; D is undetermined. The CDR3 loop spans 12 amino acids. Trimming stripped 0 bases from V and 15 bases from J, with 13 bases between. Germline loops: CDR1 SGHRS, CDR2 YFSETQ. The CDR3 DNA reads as TGCGCCAGCAGCTTGGACGTGAACTCTCCGTTCTTC. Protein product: CASSLDVNSPFF.

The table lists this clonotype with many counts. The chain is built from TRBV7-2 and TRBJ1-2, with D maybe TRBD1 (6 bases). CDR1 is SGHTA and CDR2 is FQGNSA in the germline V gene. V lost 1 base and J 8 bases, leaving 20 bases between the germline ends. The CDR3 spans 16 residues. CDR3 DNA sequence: TGTGCCAGCAGCTTAGGAGGGGGGTTTAGGTCGGAAGGCTACACCTTC. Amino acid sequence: CASSLGGGFRSEGYTF.

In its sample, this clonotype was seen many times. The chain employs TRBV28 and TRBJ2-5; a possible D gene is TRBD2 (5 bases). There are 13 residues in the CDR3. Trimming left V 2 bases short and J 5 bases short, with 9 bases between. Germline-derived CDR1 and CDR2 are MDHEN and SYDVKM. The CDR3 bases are TGTGCCAGCAGTTTAACGGGATTTGAGACCCAGTACTTC. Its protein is CASSLTGFETQYF.

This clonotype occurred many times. CDR3 sequence: CASSPNHRGTEAFF. The CDR3 nucleotides are TGTGCCAGCAGCCCAAACCATAGGGGCACTGAAGCTTTCTTT. The rearrangement links TRBV3-1 to TRBJ1-1, with D maybe TRBD1 (5 bases). The CDR3 contains 14 residues. Trimming removed 4 bases from V and 4 bases from J, with 13 bases in between. Germline V gives CDR1 LGHDT, CDR2 YNNKEL (reference sequence).

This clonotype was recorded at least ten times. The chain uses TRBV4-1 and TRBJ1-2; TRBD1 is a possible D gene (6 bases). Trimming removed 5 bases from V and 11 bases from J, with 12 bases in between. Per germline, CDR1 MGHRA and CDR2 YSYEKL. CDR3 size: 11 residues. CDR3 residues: CASSARGLYTF. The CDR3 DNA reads TGCGCCAGCAGCGCCAGGGGCTTATACACCTTC.

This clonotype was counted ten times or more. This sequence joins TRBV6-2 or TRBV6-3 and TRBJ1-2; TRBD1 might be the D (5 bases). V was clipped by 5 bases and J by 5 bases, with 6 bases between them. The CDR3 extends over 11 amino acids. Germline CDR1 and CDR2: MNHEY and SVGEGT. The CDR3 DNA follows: TGTGCCAGCAGTCCAGGGTATGGCTACACCTTC. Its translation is CASSPGYGYTF.

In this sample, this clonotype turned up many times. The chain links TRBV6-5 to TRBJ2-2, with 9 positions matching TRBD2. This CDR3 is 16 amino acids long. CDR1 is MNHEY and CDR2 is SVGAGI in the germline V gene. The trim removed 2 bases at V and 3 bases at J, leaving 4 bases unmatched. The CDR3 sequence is CASSYGSGGDTGELFF. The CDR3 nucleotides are TGTGCCAGCAGTTACGGTAGCGGGGGAGACACCGGGGAGCTGTTTTTT.

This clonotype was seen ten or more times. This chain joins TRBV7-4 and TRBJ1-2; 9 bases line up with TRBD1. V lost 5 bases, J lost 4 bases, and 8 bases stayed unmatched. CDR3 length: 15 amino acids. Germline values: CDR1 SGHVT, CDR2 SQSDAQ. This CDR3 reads CASSPGGTGPYGYTF. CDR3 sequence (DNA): TGTGCCAGCAGCCCAGGAGGGACAGGGCCCTATGGCTACACCTTC.

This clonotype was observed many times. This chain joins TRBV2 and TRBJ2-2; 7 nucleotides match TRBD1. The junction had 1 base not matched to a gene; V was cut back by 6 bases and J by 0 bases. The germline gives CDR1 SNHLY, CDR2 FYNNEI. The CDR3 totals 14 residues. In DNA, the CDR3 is TGTGCCAGCAGGGGGACAGCGAACACCGGGGAGCTGTTTTTT. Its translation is CASRGTANTGELFF.

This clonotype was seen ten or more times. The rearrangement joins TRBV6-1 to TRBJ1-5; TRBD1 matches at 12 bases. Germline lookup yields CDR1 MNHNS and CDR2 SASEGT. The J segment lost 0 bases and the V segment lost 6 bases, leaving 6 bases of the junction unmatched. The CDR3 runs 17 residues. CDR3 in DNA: TGTGCCAGCAGCCCGGGACAGGGGGCTTATAGCAATCAGCCCCAGCATTTT. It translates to CASSPGQGAYSNQPQHF.

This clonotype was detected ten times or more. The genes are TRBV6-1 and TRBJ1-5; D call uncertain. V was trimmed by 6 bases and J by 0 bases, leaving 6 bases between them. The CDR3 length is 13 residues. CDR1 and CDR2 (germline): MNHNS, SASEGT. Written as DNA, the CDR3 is TGTGCCAGCAGCGATACTAGCAATCAGCCCCAGCATTTT. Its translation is CASSDTSNQPQHF.

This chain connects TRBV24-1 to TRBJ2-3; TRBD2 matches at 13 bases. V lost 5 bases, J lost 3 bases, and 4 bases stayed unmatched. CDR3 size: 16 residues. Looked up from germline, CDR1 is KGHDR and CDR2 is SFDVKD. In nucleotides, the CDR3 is TGTGCCACCAGTGGGACTAGCGGGAGACAAACAGATACGCAGTATTTT. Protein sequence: CATSGTSGRQTDTQYF.

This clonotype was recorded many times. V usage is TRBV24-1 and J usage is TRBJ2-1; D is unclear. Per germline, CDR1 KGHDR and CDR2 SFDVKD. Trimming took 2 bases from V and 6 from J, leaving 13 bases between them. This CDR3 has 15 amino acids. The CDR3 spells CATSDSFTVTNEQFF. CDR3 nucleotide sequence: TGTGCCACCAGTGATTCTTTCACGGTGACCAATGAGCAGTTCTTC.

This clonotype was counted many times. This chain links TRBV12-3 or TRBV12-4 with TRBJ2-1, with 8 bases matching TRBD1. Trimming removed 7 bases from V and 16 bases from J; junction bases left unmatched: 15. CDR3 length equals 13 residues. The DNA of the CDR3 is TGTGCCAGCACCCTCACCGGGACAGGCCGTTTTTTCTTC. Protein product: CASTLTGTGRFFF.

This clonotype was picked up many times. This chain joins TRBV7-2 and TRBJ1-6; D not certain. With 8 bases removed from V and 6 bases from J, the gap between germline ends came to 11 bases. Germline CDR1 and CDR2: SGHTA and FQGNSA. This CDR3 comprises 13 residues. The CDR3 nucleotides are TGTGCCAGCCGGGAACAGATTAATTCACCCCTCCACTTT. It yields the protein CASREQINSPLHF.

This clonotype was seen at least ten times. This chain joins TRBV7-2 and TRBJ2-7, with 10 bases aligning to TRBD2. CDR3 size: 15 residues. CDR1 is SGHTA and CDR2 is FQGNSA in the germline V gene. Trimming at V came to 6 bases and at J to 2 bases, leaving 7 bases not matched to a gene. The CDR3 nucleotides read TGTGCCAGCAGTCGTCTAGCGGGAGCGCCCTACGAGCAGTACTTC. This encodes CASSRLAGAPYEQYF.

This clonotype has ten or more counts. The CDR3 DNA sequence: TGTGCCAGCAGCTTGACAGGGGGCGCTTACACCGGGGAGCTGTTTTTT. It yields the protein CASSLTGGAYTGELFF. V usage is TRBV5-5 and J usage is TRBJ2-2, with 9 bases matching TRBD1. The CDR3 totals 16 residues. In germline, CDR1 is SGHKS, CDR2 YYEKEE (reference sequence). Trimming cost V 1 base and J 3 bases; bases outside gene matches: 4.

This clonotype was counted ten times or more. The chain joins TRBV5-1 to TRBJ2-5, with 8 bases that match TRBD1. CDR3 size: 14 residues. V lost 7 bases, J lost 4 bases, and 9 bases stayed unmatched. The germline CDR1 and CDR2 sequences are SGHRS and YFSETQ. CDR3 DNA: TGCGCCAGCCGAGCTCAGGGGGCGGGAGAGACCCAGTACTTC. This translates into CASRAQGAGETQYF.